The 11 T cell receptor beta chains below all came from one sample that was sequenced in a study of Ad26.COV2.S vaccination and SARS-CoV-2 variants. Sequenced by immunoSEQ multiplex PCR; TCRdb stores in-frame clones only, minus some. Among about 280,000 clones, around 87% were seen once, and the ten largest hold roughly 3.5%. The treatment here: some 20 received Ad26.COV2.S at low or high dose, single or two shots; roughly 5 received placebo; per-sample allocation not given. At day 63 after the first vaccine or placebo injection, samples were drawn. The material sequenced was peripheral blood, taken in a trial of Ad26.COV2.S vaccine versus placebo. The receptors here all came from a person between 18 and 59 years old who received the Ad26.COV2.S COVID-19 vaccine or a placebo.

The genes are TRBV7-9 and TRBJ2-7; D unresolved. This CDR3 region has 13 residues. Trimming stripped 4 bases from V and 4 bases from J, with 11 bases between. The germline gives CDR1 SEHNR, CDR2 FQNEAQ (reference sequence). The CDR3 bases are TGTGCCAGCAGCTCCAACAGAATTTACGAGCAGTACTTC. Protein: CASSSNRIYEQYF.

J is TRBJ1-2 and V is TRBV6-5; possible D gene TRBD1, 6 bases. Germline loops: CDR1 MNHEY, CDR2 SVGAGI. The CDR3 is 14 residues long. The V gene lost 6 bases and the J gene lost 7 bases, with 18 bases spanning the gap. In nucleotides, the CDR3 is TGTGCCAGCAGGGGGGCAGGGCTGTTGGGTGGCTACACCTTC. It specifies CASRGAGLLGGYTF.

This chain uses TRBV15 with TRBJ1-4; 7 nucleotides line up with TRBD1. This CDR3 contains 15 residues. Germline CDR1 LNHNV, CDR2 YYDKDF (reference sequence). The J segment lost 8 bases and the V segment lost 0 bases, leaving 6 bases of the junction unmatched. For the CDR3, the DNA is TGTGCCACCAGCAGAGATCAGGGGGTAGGCGAAAAACTGTTTTTT. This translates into CATSRDQGVGEKLFF.

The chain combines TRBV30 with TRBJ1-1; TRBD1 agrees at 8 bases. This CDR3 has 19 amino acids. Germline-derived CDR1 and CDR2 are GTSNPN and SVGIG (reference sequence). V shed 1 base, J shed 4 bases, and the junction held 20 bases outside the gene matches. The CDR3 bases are TGTGCCTGGAGTGGGGTTGCACAATCAGGGGGCGCGGGAGGCACTGAAGCTTTCTTT. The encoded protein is CAWSGVAQSGGAGGTEAFF. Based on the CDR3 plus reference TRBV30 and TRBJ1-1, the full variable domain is SQTIHQWPATLVQPVGSPLSLECTVEGTSNPNLYWYRQAAGRGLQLLFYSVGIGQISSEVPQNLSASRPQDRQFILSSKKLLLSDSGFYLCAWSGVAQSGGAGGTEAFFGQGTRLTVV.

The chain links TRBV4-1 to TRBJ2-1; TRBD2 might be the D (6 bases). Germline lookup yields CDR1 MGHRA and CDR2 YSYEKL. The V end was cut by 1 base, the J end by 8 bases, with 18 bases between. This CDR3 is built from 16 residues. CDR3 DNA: TGCGCCAGCAGCCAAGGGACCGGGAGAGGACGGTATGAGCAGTTCTTC. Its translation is CASSQGTGRGRYEQFF.

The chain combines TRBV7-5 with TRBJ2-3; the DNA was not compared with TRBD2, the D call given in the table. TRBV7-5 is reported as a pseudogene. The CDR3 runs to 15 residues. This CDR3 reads CARSRGLAAADTQYF. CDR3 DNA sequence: TGTGCCAGAAGCAGGGGACTAGCGGCCGCCGATACGCAGTATTTT.

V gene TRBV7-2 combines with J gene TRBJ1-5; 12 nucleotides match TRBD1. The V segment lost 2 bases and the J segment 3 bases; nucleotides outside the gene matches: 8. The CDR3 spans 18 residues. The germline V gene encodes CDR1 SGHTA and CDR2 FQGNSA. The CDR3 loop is CASSLLPGQGANNQPQHF. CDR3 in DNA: TGTGCCAGCAGCTTACTTCCGGGACAGGGGGCTAACAATCAGCCCCAGCATTTT.

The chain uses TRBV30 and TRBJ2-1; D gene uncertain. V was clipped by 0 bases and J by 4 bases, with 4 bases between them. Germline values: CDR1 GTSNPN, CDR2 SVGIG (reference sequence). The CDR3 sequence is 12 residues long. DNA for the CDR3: TGTGCCTGGAGTGTACAGTACAATGAGCAGTTCTTC. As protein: CAWSVQYNEQFF.

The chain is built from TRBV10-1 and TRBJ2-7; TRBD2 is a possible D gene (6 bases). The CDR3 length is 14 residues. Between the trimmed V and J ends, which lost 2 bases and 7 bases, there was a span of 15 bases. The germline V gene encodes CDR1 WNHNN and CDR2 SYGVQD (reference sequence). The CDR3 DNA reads TGCGCCAGCAGTGAGCTGGGGGGTGATGGGGAGCAGTACTTC. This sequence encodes CASSELGGDGEQYF.

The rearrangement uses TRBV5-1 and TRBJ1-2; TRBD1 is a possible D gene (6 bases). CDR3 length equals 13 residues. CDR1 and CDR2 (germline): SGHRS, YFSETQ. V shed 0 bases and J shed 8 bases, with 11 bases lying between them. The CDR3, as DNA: TGCGCCAGCAGCTTGGATTCTCAGGGGGGCTACACCTTC. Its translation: CASSLDSQGGYTF. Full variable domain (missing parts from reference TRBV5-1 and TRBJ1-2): KAGVTQTPRYLIKTRGQQVTLSCSPISGHRSVSWYQQTPGQGLQFLFEYFSETQRNKGNFPGRFSGRQFSNSRSEMNVSTLELGDSALYLCASSLDSQGGYTFGSGTRLTVV.

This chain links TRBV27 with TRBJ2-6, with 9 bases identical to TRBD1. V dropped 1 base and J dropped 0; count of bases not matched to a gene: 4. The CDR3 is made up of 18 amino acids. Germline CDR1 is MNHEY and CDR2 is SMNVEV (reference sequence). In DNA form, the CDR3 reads TGTGCCAGCAGTTTATATGGGACAGGGTTCTCTGGGGCCAACGTCCTGACTTTC. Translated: CASSLYGTGFSGANVLTF.